Sequencing of this T cell receptor beta chain was carried out in a study of T cells in Graves' hyperthyroidism and ophthalmopathy (dated by TCRdb to about 2019). At the level of the whole study: A discovery cohort of 95 to 100 patients, 43 with Graves' ophthalmopathy and over 55 with stable Graves' hyperthyroidism, was used to find distinguishing TCR V-J signatures. Prospective prediction of ophthalmopathy was tested in an independent validation cohort consisting of 18 hyperthyroidism patients and more than 15 patients who later progressed to ophthalmopathy. The 75 to 100 discovery patients were randomly split 7:3 into training and test sets. The study also compared thyroid tissue and blood T-cell repertoires from 6 or 7 Graves' hyperthyroidism patients. After blood sampling, hyperthyroidism patients were treated with methimazole at a starting dose of 30 mg daily, and ophthalmopathy patients were treated with high-dose intravenous methylprednisolone. TCR Vbeta CDR3 sequencing of 120 to 150 peripheral blood samples (43 ophthalmopathy, roughly 72 hyperthyroidism and some 17 progressor patients) is reported in the paper.

Amplification of TCR beta CDR3 regions was carried out from RNA transcripts. For the first round of RT-PCR on the TCR CDR3, the HTBI primer set was used together with the Qiagen OneStep RT-PCR kit. A second multiplex PCR round built the libraries, followed by size selection and purification. Sequencing of the libraries was done on an Illumina HiSeq2000 using paired-end 100 bp reads. The paper's processing steps were these. Raw data were processed with SOAPnuke, discarding reads with adapters, uncalled bases, mean Phred below 15, or no exact constant-primer or identifier match. High-quality paired reads were merged with COPE v1.2.5, and unique nucleotide sequences were defined as clonotypes. MiTCR v1.1 was used to align clonotypes to the IMGT TRBV, TRBD and TRBJ reference segments. The analysis included only V-J combinations with a frequency above 0.0001, which together covered around 99% of the repertoires. A TCS score was defined as the ratio between F50 (clonal expansion) and ExV (chaos), using BLOSUM62-based TCRdist between CDR3 peptides within each V-J. Welch's t-statistics and random forest reduced some 510 V-J features to 13, which were used in a naive Bayes classifier (R e1071). The Morisita-Horn index was used to measure how similar the thyroid and blood repertoires were. The public reads were quality trimmed at Q25 with fastp and then assembled into clones with MiXCR by TCRdb, keeping productive beta chains. Rows merge per CDR3 protein into single entries with the most common DNA and genes. These V and J calls rely on TCRdb rather than the paper's analysis. Here the sample has 75,000 to 100,000 distinct CDR3 sequences; roughly 40% occur a single time. The ten biggest clones cover roughly 10% of the sample.

A patient counted as having stable Graves' hyperthyroidism if no progression to ophthalmopathy occurred over 18 months of follow-up. Hyperthyroidism patients were aged 18 to 65 years and newly diagnosed, with disease duration of less than 2 months. Exclusion was applied to patients with uncontrolled infections, other autoimmune diseases, pregnancy or lactation. Diagnoses were based on clinical symptoms, serum thyroxine and TRAb, thyroid ultrasound and orbital computed tomography. Total RNA was extracted using Trizol reagent, and RNA quality was assessed on an Agilent 2100 Bioanalyzer. General conclusions and limits of the study: A model built on a 13 V-J signature distinguished ophthalmopathy from stable hyperthyroidism, reaching 85% to 90% sensitivity and around 81% specificity in cross-validation and 80%/75% in testing. During validation, the model predicted progression to ophthalmopathy a median of approximately 7 months ahead of onset, with roughly 65% sensitivity and 72% to 80% specificity. Blood samples also contained most of the expanded thyroid clonotypes (frequency above 0.001), which suggests that blood repertoires may reflect thyroid immune responses. No statistical method was used to fix the sample size in advance, and group allocation was not hidden from the investigators.

Comment on this clonotype: Its antigen is still unknown. No base qualities exist here, and no much larger clone lies one base off it.

This TCR derives from a woman aged 30 to 39 with Graves' hyperthyroidism. The specimen was peripheral blood or thyroid tissue (not recorded which).

The CDR3 protein is CASSASPGTGEAFF. The DNA reads TGTGCCAGCAGTGCGAGCCCCGGGACGGGTGAAGCTTTCTTT. The receptor chain draws on TRBV7-9 and TRBJ1-1; the D region possibly corresponds to TRBD1 (5 bases align). Reading the germline V gene (reference sequence) gives CDR1 SEHNR and CDR2 FQNEAQ. V sheds 6 bases and J sheds 7 bases, leaving 18 bases between their ends. CDR3 length: 14 amino acids, cysteine to phenylalanine. The read is trimmed to its CDR3 DNA, 42 bases read in frame from base 1.